The 30 T cell receptor beta chains in this list originate from one sample, sequenced in a study of cytomegalovirus exposure and HLA in healthy donors. TCRdb keeps only in-frame clones here, not all; method: immunoSEQ multiplex PCR. Counted here are some 99,000 clones, about nine tenths occurring once; the ten biggest clones make up about 2%. The sequencing input was PBMCs. These receptors were obtained from a woman younger than 30 in good health and CMV-seronegative.

This clone was seen only once. This chain uses TRBV6-1 with TRBJ2-3, with 9 bases that match TRBD2. The germline CDR1 and CDR2 sequences are MNHNS and SASEGT. V trimming: 3 bases; J trimming: 4 bases; junction bases outside the gene matches: 2. This CDR3 spans 14 amino acids. The CDR3 region is CASSEGLAADTQYF. The CDR3 coding sequence is TGTGCCAGCAGTGAGGGACTAGCAGCAGATACGCAGTATTTT.

V gene TRBV15 combines with J gene TRBJ2-1; D is unresolved. Trimming removed 1 base from V and 1 base from J, with 14 bases in between. Germline CDR1 is LNHNV and CDR2 is YYDKDF (reference sequence). The CDR3 length is 17 residues. The CDR3 here is CATSRAIRTISYNEQFF. CDR3 sequence (DNA): TGTGCCACCAGCAGAGCGATCCGCACAATTTCCTACAATGAGCAGTTCTTC.

Only a few counts were recorded for this clone. The chain has TRBV9 and TRBJ1-1, with D possibly being TRBD1 (6 bases). The V gene's germline CDR1 is SGDLS and CDR2 YYNGEE. V was trimmed by 7 bases and J by 5 bases, leaving 15 bases between them. The CDR3 loop spans 13 amino acids. CDR3 bases: TGTGCCAGCGGGAAGGGAGGGGGGACTGAAGCTTTCTTT. Protein: CASGKGGGTEAFF.

V usage is TRBV19 and J usage is TRBJ2-7, with 8 bases lining up with TRBD2. The CDR3 loop spans 14 amino acids. The germline CDR1 and CDR2 sequences are LNHDA and SQIVND (reference sequence). V was clipped by 4 bases and J by 2 bases; unmatched bases: 4. The CDR3 is CASSTQRGPYEQYF. CDR3 nucleotides: TGTGCCAGTAGTACCCAGCGGGGGCCCTACGAGCAGTACTTC.

The rearrangement uses TRBV6-5 and TRBJ2-1, with 8 bases fitting TRBD1. V lost 2 bases to trimming and J lost 4 bases; unmatched junction nucleotides: 4. This CDR3 contains 15 residues. In germline, CDR1 is MNHEY, CDR2 SVGAGI. The CDR3 region has the DNA TGTGCCAGCAGTTACAGGACAGGGACATACAATGAGCAGTTCTTC. Amino acid sequence: CASSYRTGTYNEQFF.

This sequence joins TRBV28 and TRBJ2-2; D is undetermined. This CDR3 has 12 residues. V lost 4 bases and J 7 bases, leaving 7 bases between the germline ends. From germline, CDR1 is MDHEN and CDR2 SYDVKM. CDR3 amino acids: CASSSSGGELFF. CDR3 DNA: TGTGCCAGCAGTTCCTCCGGCGGGGAGCTGTTTTTT.

This chain links TRBV9 with TRBJ1-5; D unclear. Germline V CDR1 and CDR2: SGDLS, YYNGEE. CDR3 length: 14 residues. V was trimmed by 0 bases and J by 0 bases, leaving 4 bases between them. CDR3 sequence: CASSVGGSNQPQHF. The DNA of the CDR3 is TGTGCCAGCAGCGTAGGAGGTAGCAATCAGCCCCAGCATTTT.

The chain employs TRBV6-1 and TRBJ1-4; possibly TRBD1 for D (5 bases). V shed 2 bases and J shed 6 bases, with 13 bases lying between them. Germline values: CDR1 MNHNS, CDR2 SASEGT. The CDR3 is made up of 15 amino acids. This CDR3 is CASSESPGGDEKLFF. The CDR3 nucleotides are TGTGCCAGCAGTGAATCCCCCGGGGGTGATGAAAAACTGTTTTTT.

The chain combines TRBV25-1 with TRBJ2-7; 7 bases are a match to TRBD2. V dropped 2 bases and J dropped 1; count of bases not matched to a gene: 14. Germline CDR1 and CDR2: MGHDK and SYGVNS. The CDR3 sequence is 18 residues long. The CDR3 nucleotides are TGTGCCAGCAGTGAAAGTAATTCAATGCGGGGGAAATCCTACGAGCAGTACTTC. Protein sequence: CASSESNSMRGKSYEQYF.

This rearrangement joins TRBV5-8 to TRBJ1-2; unclear D gene. The V end lost 2 bases, the J end lost 7 bases, and 12 bases lay between the germline ends. This CDR3 contains 13 residues. Germline CDR1 is SGHTS and CDR2 is YDEGEE. The CDR3 DNA reads as TGTGCCAGCAGCTTACCCCCCGTGCGTGGCTACACCTTC. Translation: CASSLPPVRGYTF.

The genes are TRBV28 and TRBJ2-7; D unresolved. The V and J ends lost 3 bases and 3 bases respectively, with 9 bases between them. CDR1 is MDHEN, CDR2 SYDVKM, per germline. The CDR3 contains 13 residues. CDR3 in DNA: TGTGCCAGCAGTTTTGCAGAGGACTACGAGCAGTACTTC. Its protein is CASSFAEDYEQYF.

The J gene is TRBJ2-3, the V gene TRBV6-6, with D possibly matching TRBD2 (7 bases). Germline V gene lookup returns CDR1 MNHNY and CDR2 SVGAGI (reference sequence). The CDR3 sequence is 15 residues long. The ends were cut back, 2 bases at V and 2 bases at J, with 11 bases in the middle. The CDR3 is CASSYAGANTDTQYF. The DNA for the CDR3 is TGTGCCAGCAGTTACGCGGGGGCCAACACAGATACGCAGTATTTT.

Written as DNA, the CDR3 is TGTGCCAGCAGGCGGGACGGCACAGATACGCAGTATTTT. Residues: CASRRDGTDTQYF. This chain links TRBV6-5 with TRBJ2-3; a weak D match, TRBD2 (6 bases). The CDR3 is 13 residues long. The V end was cut by 6 bases, the J end by 1 base, with 8 bases between. Germline CDR1 reads MNHEY; CDR2 reads SVGAGI.

This chain connects TRBV9 to TRBJ2-7, with 12 positions matching TRBD2. Per the germline V gene, CDR1 is SGDLS and CDR2 is YYNGEE. This CDR3 spans 14 amino acids. J was trimmed by 2 bases and V by 7 bases; bases with no gene match: 4. For the CDR3, the DNA is TGTGCCAGCCGTGGACTAGCGGGGACCTACGAGCAGTACTTC. Translated, it gives CASRGLAGTYEQYF.

This rearrangement joins TRBV28 to TRBJ2-7, with D perhaps matching TRBD1 (6 bases). Germline-derived CDR1 and CDR2 are MDHEN and SYDVKM. V was pared by 4 bases and J by 2 bases, with 12 bases between. The CDR3 contains 14 residues. CDR3 sequence (DNA): TGTGCCAGCAGTTCACTCGGGACAACCTACGAGCAGTACTTC. It is translated as CASSSLGTTYEQYF.

In this sample, this clone turned up once. This sequence joins TRBV25-1 and TRBJ2-7, with unresolved D. The germline V gene has CDR1 MGHDK and CDR2 SYGVNS. V lost 4 bases and J 7 bases, leaving 17 bases between the germline ends. The CDR3 totals 14 residues. In DNA, the CDR3 is TGTGCCAGCAGTGTCTGGTCTCAATTGGAGGAGCAGTACTTC. It encodes CASSVWSQLEEQYF.

This rearrangement joins TRBV19 to TRBJ1-1, with TRBD1 matching over 8 bases. The ends lost 7 bases at V and 6 bases at J; junction bases unmatched: 7. In germline, CDR1 is LNHDA, CDR2 SQIVND (reference sequence). The CDR3 is 13 residues long. In DNA form, the CDR3 reads TGTGCCAGTAACGGGCAGGGGGCGGCTGAAGCTTTCTTT. This gives the protein CASNGQGAAEAFF.

This clone was counted a single time. The chain has TRBV29-1 and TRBJ1-4; 8 nucleotides match TRBD1. There are 13 residues in the CDR3. V trimming: 4 bases; J trimming: 8 bases; junction bases outside the gene matches: 6. The germline gives CDR1 SQVTM, CDR2 ANQGSEA. The CDR3 nucleotides read TGCAGCGTTGTCCTGCGACAGGGGGAAAAACTGTTTTTT. Amino acids: CSVVLRQGEKLFF. Based on the CDR3 plus reference TRBV29-1 and TRBJ1-4, the full variable domain is SAVISQKPSRDICQRGTSLTIQCQVDSQVTMMFWYRQQPGQSLTLIATANQGSEATYESGFVIDKFPISRPNLTFSTLTVSNMSPEDSSIYLCSVVLRQGEKLFFGSGTQLSVL.

In nucleotides, the CDR3 is TGTGCCAGCAGCTTGGGACTAACAAGCACAGATACGCAGTATTTT. Amino acid sequence: CASSLGLTSTDTQYF. V usage is TRBV11-2 and J usage is TRBJ2-3; TRBD2 matches at 7 bases. The CDR3 has 15 amino acids. CDR1 is SGHAT, CDR2 FQNNGV, per germline. V gave up 3 bases and J gave up 0 bases; unmatched junction bases: 3.

The chain has TRBV7-9 and TRBJ2-5; 7 bases agree with TRBD2. V lost 7 bases to trimming and J lost 4 bases; unmatched junction nucleotides: 6. The CDR3 has 13 amino acids. The germline V gene encodes CDR1 SEHNR and CDR2 FQNEAQ (reference sequence). In DNA, the CDR3 is TGTGCCAGCACCCTGGGGGGGGGAGAGACCCAGTACTTC. Protein: CASTLGGGETQYF.

This chain links TRBV6-1 with TRBJ2-3, with TRBD1 matching over 7 bases. Germline loops: CDR1 MNHNS, CDR2 SASEGT. The ends lost 6 bases at V and 2 bases at J; junction bases unmatched: 2. The CDR3 totals 13 residues. The CDR3 loop is CASRGQITDTQYF. The DNA for the CDR3 is TGTGCCAGCAGGGGACAGATCACAGATACGCAGTATTTT.

The chain combines TRBV28 with TRBJ1-2, with a possible D match to TRBD1 (6 bases). V shed 5 bases and J shed 6 bases, with 13 bases lying between them. CDR3 length: 13 residues. The V gene's germline CDR1 is MDHEN and CDR2 SYDVKM. CDR3 nucleotide sequence: TGTGCCAGCAGTCTCTCAGGGGAGCATGGCTACACCTTC. Its translation: CASSLSGEHGYTF.

The chain employs TRBV30 and TRBJ1-2; the match to TRBD1 covers 10 bases. The V segment lost 1 base and the J segment 4 bases; nucleotides outside the gene matches: 15. This CDR3 is 18 amino acids long. Germline-derived CDR1 and CDR2 are GTSNPN and SVGIG (reference sequence). The CDR3 is CAWSELSVPGTGVYGYTF. DNA for the CDR3: TGTGCCTGGAGTGAGTTGTCCGTTCCCGGGACAGGGGTCTATGGCTACACCTTC.

This chain joins TRBV30 and TRBJ2-5; 8 bases match TRBD2. The length of the CDR3 is 13 residues. CDR1 and CDR2 from the germline V gene are GTSNPN and SVGIG (reference sequence). The V and J ends lost 4 bases and 5 bases, in that order; junction bases with no gene match: 6. CDR3 DNA sequence: TGTGCCTGGACACTAGCGGAGGGGGAGACCCAGTACTTC. Its protein product is CAWTLAEGETQYF.

The chain has TRBV2 and TRBJ2-7; 7 bases map to TRBD1. V was clipped by 6 bases and J by 5 bases; unmatched bases: 10. The V gene's germline CDR1 is SNHLY and CDR2 FYNNEI. The CDR3 is made up of 14 amino acids. CDR3 sequence reads: CASSRWTGGNEQYF. The DNA of the CDR3 is TGTGCCAGCAGCCGATGGACAGGTGGGAACGAGCAGTACTTC.

The chain combines TRBV18 with TRBJ1-2, with 8 nucleotides matching TRBD1. Germline V gene lookup returns CDR1 KGHSH and CDR2 LQKENI. This CDR3 has 13 residues. Unmatched junction bases numbered 8, after V lost 8 bases and J lost 6 bases. The CDR3 is CASTSRQGHGYTF. DNA for the CDR3: TGTGCCAGCACCAGCCGACAGGGGCATGGCTACACCTTC.

This clone was seen just once. This rearrangement joins TRBV27 to TRBJ1-2, with D unclear. The germline CDR1 and CDR2 sequences are MNHEY and SMNVEV (reference sequence). Trimming pared 5 bases from V and 0 bases from J, leaving 10 bases between. This CDR3 is 14 amino acids long. The CDR3 sequence: CASSLARSNYGYTF. The CDR3 DNA is TGTGCCAGCAGTCTCGCCAGGTCTAACTATGGCTACACCTTC.

The genes are TRBV5-4 and TRBJ2-1, with TRBD2 identical over 8 bases. V lost 7 bases and J lost 0; bases outside the gene matches: 12. The CDR3 extends over 17 amino acids. Germline loops: CDR1 SGHNT, CDR2 YYREEE (reference sequence). CDR3 region: CASSQGVAGSSYNEQFF. Written as DNA, the CDR3 is TGTGCCAGCTCCCAAGGCGTAGCGGGGAGCTCCTACAATGAGCAGTTCTTC.

CDR3 amino acids: CASSLFGFTGELFF. In DNA form, the CDR3 reads TGTGCCAGCAGTTTATTCGGTTTCACCGGGGAGCTGTTTTTT. The chain recombines TRBV27 with TRBJ2-2; D not resolved. V lost 1 base and J 4 bases, leaving 7 bases between the germline ends. The CDR3 has 14 residues. Germline CDR1 is MNHEY and CDR2 is SMNVEV (reference sequence).

The gene calls are TRBV14 and TRBJ1-1; no reliable D call. Germline V gene data show CDR1 as SGHDN and CDR2 as FVKESK. The CDR3 is 13 residues long. Trimming shortened V by 5 bases and J by 7 bases, and 14 bases separated the two germline ends. The DNA for the CDR3 is TGTGCCAGCAGCTCAATCGGGTTACGTGAAGCTTTCTTT. Its protein is CASSSIGLREAFF.